This TCR beta chain was identified in a study of shared clonotypes between healthy human individuals. A note on this clone: What it recognizes is unknown. The sample carries other DNA sequences with the same CDR3.

Method: immunoSEQ multiplex PCR; TCRdb's copy keeps in-frame clones and lacks some. Altogether millions of clones are present, approximately 93% being singletons, with the ten largest covering 0.39%. General observations from the study: Generation probability values for non-shared clonotypes were lower than those for clonotypes shared by all four donors.

The germline V gene has CDR1 SGHRS and CDR2 YFSETQ. The CDR3 runs 13 residues. The V and J ends lost 5 bases and 2 bases respectively, with 10 bases between them. This TCR derives from a man between 18 and 35 years old in good health. Some clones in this sample may be carry-over from other donors' samples. Sequencing used naive CD4+ T cells from PBMCs. Subset: CD45RA+ positively selected. The rearrangement links TRBV5-1 to TRBJ1-1, with TRBD1 as a possible D gene (6 bases). The CDR3 region is CASRVQGNTEAFF. As DNA, the CDR3 is TGCGCCAGCAGGGTACAGGGAAACACTGAAGCTTTCTTT. The complete variable domain, with remaining parts taken from reference TRBV5-1 and TRBJ1-1, reads KAGVTQTPRYLIKTRGQQVTLSCSPISGHRSVSWYQQTPGQGLQFLFEYFSETQRNKGNFPGRFSGRQFSNSRSEMNVSTLELGDSALYLCASRVQGNTEAFFGQGTRLTVV.